Here is one TCR beta chain with its context. Its antigen is unidentified. The data were obtained in a study of cytomegalovirus exposure and HLA in healthy donors. Regarding the study as a whole: Earlier results showed most TCR beta V segments being productive about 90% or about 30% of the time. In a later analysis, a genetic analysis reported fewer productive-TCR N-insertions in an Asian-associated ancestry cluster than the cohort average. A later analysis by the authors found several of the most significant clusters apparently linked to common viral pathogens.

The PCR made use of 60 Vbeta and 13 Jbeta primers. TCRdb's table, derived via immunoSEQ multiplex PCR, lists solely in-frame clones and lacks some. The repertoire includes approximately 76,000 clones, 73% of them detected once, and approximately 16% sits in the top ten. All the people who gave samples were healthy bone marrow donors. Germline V gene data show CDR1 as SNHLY and CDR2 as FYNNEI. The CDR3 covers 16 residues. V was pared by 5 bases and J by 2 bases, with 8 bases of the junction left unmatched. The sequence came from a woman in her thirties or forties in good health and CMV-seropositive. Material: PBMCs. This chain links TRBV2 with TRBJ2-3; 9 bases map to TRBD1. The CDR3: CASSKQGAGITDTQYF. CDR3 nucleotides: TGTGCCAGCAGTAAACAGGGGGCGGGGATCACAGATACGCAGTATTTT.